This T cell receptor beta chain was captured in a study of patients and donors after allogeneic stem cell transplantation. The CDR3 is 15 amino acids. J gave up 1 base and V 4 bases, and 6 bases lay outside the gene matches. In germline, CDR1 is ENHRY, CDR2 SYGVKD. At least ten counts were recorded for this clonotype. TCRdb reanalysed the RT-PCR reads using MiXCR and keeps one entry per CDR3 protein. The sample shows about 160,000 distinct CDR3 sequences, approximately 22% of them seen only once. The chain couples TRBV10-3 to TRBJ1-1; 7 bases agree with TRBD1. The sample consisted of blood, either unsorted or a sorted T cell fraction (not recorded which). This TCR derives from a human donor who was either an allogeneic HSCT recipient or a stem cell or donor lymphocyte infusion donor (not recorded which). It is not recorded whose cells these are; they may come from a transplant donor. In DNA form, the CDR3 reads TGTGCCATCAGTGCCCCCGACAGGGAGAACACTGAAGCTTTCTTT. This translates into CAISAPDRENTEAFF.